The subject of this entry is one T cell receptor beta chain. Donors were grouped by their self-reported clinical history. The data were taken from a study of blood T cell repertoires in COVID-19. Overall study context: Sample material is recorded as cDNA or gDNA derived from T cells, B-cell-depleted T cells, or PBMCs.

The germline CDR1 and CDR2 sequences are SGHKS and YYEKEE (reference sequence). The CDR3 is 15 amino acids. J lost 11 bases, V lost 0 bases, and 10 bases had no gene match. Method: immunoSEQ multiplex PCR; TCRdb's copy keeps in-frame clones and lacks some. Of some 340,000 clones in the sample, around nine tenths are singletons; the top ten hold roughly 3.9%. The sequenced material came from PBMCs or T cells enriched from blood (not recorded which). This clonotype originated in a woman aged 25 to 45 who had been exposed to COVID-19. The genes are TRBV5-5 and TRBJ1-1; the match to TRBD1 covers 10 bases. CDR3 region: CASSLVGQGTFGAFF. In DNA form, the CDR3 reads TGTGCCAGCAGCTTGGTGGGACAGGGGACCTTTGGGGCTTTCTTT.